The rows below give T cell receptor beta chains drawn from one sample of a study of Graves' ophthalmopathy and Graves' hyperthyroidism. From the multiplex PCR reads, TCRdb called clonotypes with MiXCR, one entry per CDR3 protein. The table has approximately 460,000 distinct CDR3 sequences, around an eighth seen once. The material sequenced was blood. The receptor set was obtained from a woman aged 30 to 39 with Graves' ophthalmopathy. Both conserved end residues are part of each CDR3. Fields, in order: D gene, J gene, V gene, clone size, CDR3 DNA, CDR3 protein. The D gene is left open where the match is weak. Clone size is given for some rows only: seen once, a few or many times, or a class if the clone is expanded.

D: .; J: TRBJ2-5; V: TRBV20-1; size: many; DNA: TGCAGTGCTTTTCTTGACCCAGCGACAGAGGCCTCAGTGTACCAAGAGACCCAGTACTTC; CDR3: CSAFLDPATEASVYQETQYF
D: .; J: TRBJ1-1; V: TRBV5-1; size: few; DNA: TGCGCCAGCAGCTTGTGGTTGCAGGGGGAAGCTTTCTTT; CDR3: CASSLWLQGEAFF
D: .; J: TRBJ1-1; V: TRBV18; size: .; DNA: TGTGCCAGCTCACCGACTCGGGCGCCGACTGAAGCTTTCTTT; CDR3: CASSPTRAPTEAFF
D: .; J: TRBJ1-5; V: TRBV12-5; size: .; DNA: TGTGCTAGTGCCTTGCGGGGAAGTCAGCCCCAGCATTTT; CDR3: CASALRGSQPQHF
D: .; J: TRBJ1-2; V: TRBV29-1; size: many; DNA: TGCAGCGCCCAAATTTTATATGGCTACACCTTC; CDR3: CSAQILYGYTF
D: TRBD1; J: TRBJ1-5; V: TRBV7-8; size: many; DNA: TGTGCCAGCAGACAGGACAGGGCAGGGGATCAGCCCCAGCATTTT; CDR3: CASRQDRAGDQPQHF
D: .; J: TRBJ1-6; V: TRBV11-2; size: many; DNA: TGTGCCAGCAGCTTGTGGGATCCGCTTAATTCACCCCTCCACTTT; CDR3: CASSLWDPLNSPLHF
D: .; J: TRBJ2-7; V: TRBV6-4; size: many; DNA: TGTGCCAGCAGCCGAATCTGGCGGCAGGGGGGCTCCTACGAGCAGTACTTC; CDR3: CASSRIWRQGGSYEQYF
D: TRBD2; J: TRBJ2-7; V: TRBV12-3/TRBV12-4; size: many; DNA: TGTGCCAGCAGGCCGGGACTAGCGGGAGGCGGCTCCTACGAGCAGTACTTC; CDR3: CASRPGLAGGGSYEQYF
D: .; J: TRBJ1-2; V: TRBV20-1; size: many; DNA: TGCAGTGCTAGGCCAGGTTGGGACTATGGCTACACCTTC; CDR3: CSARPGWDYGYTF
D: .; J: TRBJ1-1; V: TRBV10-2; size: many; DNA: TGCGCCAGCAGCCGTACAGATTTACCCGAAGCTTTCTTT; CDR3: CASSRTDLPEAFF
D: .; J: TRBJ2-5; V: TRBV2; size: many; DNA: TGTGCCAGCTTAGGTCCCCCAGGGGAGACCCAGTACTTC; CDR3: CASLGPPGETQYF
D: .; J: TRBJ2-5; V: TRBV20-1; size: many; DNA: TGCAGTGCTAGGACCTCAGGCTTCCAAGAGACCCAGTACTTC; CDR3: CSARTSGFQETQYF
D: .; J: TRBJ2-3; V: TRBV20-1; size: many; DNA: TGCAGTGCGGCGATGGAGGGTACGCAGTATTTT; CDR3: CSAAMEGTQYF
D: TRBD1; J: TRBJ1-6; V: TRBV5-1; size: many; DNA: TGCGCCAGCAGCTTGGCCGAGACAGGGACTTCACCCCTCCACTTT; CDR3: CASSLAETGTSPLHF
D: .; J: TRBJ1-5; V: TRBV20-1; size: many; DNA: TGCAGTGCTAGCGGGGAGAAACTCAATCAGCCCCAGCATTTT; CDR3: CSASGEKLNQPQHF
D: .; J: TRBJ1-2; V: TRBV18; size: many; DNA: TGTGCCAGCTCACCGCTCGATGGGGTTGGCTATGGCTACACCTTC; CDR3: CASSPLDGVGYGYTF
D: .; J: TRBJ2-7; V: TRBV5-4; size: many; DNA: TGTGCCAGCAGCTTGGCTCCAGGATCCTACGAGCAGTACTTC; CDR3: CASSLAPGSYEQYF
D: .; J: TRBJ1-1; V: TRBV30; size: many; DNA: TGTGCCTGGAGTGTAGGAGCGACTTTGAACACTGAAGCTTTCTTT; CDR3: CAWSVGATLNTEAFF
D: TRBD2; J: TRBJ2-2; V: TRBV12-3/TRBV12-4; size: few; DNA: TGTGCCAGCATTAGTAGCGGGGGGCCTAACACCGGGGAGCTGTTTTTT; CDR3: CASISSGGPNTGELFF